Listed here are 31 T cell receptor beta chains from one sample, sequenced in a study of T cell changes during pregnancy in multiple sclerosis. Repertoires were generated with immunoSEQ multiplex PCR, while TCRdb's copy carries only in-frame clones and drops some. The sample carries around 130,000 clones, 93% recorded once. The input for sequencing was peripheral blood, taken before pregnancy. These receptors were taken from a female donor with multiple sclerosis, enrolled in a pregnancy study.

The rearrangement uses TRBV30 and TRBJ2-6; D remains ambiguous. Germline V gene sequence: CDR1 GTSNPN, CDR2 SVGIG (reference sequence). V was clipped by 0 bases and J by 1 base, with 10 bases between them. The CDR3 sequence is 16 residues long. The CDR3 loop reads CAWSVPQVSGANVLTF. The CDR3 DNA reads TGTGCCTGGAGTGTTCCTCAGGTGTCTGGGGCCAACGTCCTGACTTTC.

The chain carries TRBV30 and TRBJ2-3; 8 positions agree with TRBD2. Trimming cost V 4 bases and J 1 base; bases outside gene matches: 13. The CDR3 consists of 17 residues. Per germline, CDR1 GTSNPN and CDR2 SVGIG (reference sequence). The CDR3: CAWKRPIAGRGTDTQYF. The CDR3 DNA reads TGTGCCTGGAAGCGACCGATAGCGGGACGGGGCACAGATACGCAGTATTTT.

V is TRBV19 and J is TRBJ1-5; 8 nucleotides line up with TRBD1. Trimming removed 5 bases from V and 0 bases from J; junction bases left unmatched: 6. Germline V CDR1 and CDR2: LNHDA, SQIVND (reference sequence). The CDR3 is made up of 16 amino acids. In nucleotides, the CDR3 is TGTGCCAGTAGTCACGGGACAGGAACTAGCAATCAGCCCCAGCATTTT. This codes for CASSHGTGTSNQPQHF.

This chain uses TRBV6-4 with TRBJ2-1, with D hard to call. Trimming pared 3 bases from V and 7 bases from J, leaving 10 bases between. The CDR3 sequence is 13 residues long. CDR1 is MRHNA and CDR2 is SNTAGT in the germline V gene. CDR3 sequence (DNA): TGTGCCAGCAGTGAGTCAGTACTAAATGAGCAGTTCTTC. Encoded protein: CASSESVLNEQFF.

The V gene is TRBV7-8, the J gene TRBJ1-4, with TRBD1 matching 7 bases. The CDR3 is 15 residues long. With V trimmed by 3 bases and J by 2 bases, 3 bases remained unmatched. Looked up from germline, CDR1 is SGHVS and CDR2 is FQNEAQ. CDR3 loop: CASSFTGVTNEKLFF. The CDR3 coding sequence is TGTGCCAGCAGCTTTACAGGGGTCACTAATGAAAAACTGTTTTTT.

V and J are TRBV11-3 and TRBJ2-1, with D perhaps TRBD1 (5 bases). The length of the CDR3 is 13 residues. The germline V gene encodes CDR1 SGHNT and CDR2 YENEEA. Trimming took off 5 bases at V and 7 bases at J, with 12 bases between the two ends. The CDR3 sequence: CASSETVLNEQFF. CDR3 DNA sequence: TGTGCCAGCAGCGAGACAGTTCTTAATGAGCAGTTCTTC.

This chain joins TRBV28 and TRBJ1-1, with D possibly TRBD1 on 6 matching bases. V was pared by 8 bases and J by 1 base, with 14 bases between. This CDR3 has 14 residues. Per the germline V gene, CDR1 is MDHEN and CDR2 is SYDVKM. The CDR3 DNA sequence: TGTGCCAGCTGGGGTGGGGGCGCGAACACTGAAGCTTTCTTT. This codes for CASWGGGANTEAFF.

This chain's CDR3 is CASSLGDRSGDSPLHF. DNA for the CDR3: TGTGCCAGCAGCCTAGGGGACAGATCTGGGGATTCACCCCTCCACTTT. The gene calls are TRBV7-8 and TRBJ1-6; 7 nucleotides match TRBD1. Trimming at V came to 5 bases and at J to 8 bases, leaving 12 bases not matched to a gene. CDR3 length: 16 amino acids. Germline lookup yields CDR1 SGHVS and CDR2 FQNEAQ.

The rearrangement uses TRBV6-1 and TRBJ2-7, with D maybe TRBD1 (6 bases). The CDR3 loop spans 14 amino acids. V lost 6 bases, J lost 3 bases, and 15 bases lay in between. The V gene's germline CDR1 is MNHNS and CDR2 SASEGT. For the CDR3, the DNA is TGTGCCAGCAGAGGGTCGGGCAGGGGCTACGAGCAGTACTTC. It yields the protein CASRGSGRGYEQYF.

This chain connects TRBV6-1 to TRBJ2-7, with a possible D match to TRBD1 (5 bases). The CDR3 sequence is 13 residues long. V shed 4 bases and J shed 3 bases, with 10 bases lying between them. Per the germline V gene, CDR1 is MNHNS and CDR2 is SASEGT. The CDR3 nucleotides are TGTGCCAGCAGTGTGGGGCCCAACTACGAGCAGTACTTC. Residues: CASSVGPNYEQYF.

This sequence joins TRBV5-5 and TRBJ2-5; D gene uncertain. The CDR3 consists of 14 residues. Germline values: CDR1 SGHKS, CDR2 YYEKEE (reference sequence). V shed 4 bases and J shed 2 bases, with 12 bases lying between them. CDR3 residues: CASSRGENQETQYF. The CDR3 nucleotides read TGTGCCAGCAGCCGAGGAGAAAATCAAGAGACCCAGTACTTC. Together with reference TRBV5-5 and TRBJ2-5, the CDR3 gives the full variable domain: DAGVTQSPTHLIKTRGQQVTLRCSPISGHKSVSWYQQVLGQGPQFIFQYYEKEERGRGNFPDRFSARQFPNYSSELNVNALLLGDSALYLCASSRGENQETQYFGPGTRLLVL.

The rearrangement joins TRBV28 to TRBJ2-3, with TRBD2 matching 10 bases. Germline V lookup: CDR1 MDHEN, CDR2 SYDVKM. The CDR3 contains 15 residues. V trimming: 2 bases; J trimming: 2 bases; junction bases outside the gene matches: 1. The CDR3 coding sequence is TGTGCCAGCAGTTTACTAGCGGGGGTCACAGATACGCAGTATTTT. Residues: CASSLLAGVTDTQYF.

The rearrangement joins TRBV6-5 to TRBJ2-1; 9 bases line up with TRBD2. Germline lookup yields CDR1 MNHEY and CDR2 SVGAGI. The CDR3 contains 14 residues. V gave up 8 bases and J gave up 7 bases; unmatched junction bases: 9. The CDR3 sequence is CASSGTSMSNEQFF. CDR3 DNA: TGTGCCAGCTCCGGGACTAGCATGAGTAATGAGCAGTTCTTC.

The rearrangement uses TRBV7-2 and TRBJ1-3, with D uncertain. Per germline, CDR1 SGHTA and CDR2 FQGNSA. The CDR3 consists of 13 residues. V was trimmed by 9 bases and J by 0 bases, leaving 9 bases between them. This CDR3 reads CARMTNSGNTIYF. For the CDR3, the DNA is TGTGCCAGAATGACTAACTCTGGAAACACCATATATTTT.

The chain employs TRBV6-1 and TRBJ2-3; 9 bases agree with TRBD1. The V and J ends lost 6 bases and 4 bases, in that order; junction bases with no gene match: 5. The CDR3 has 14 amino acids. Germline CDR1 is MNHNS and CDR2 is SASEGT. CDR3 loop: CASRGQGYSDTQYF. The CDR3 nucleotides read TGTGCCAGCAGGGGACAGGGTTATTCAGATACGCAGTATTTT.

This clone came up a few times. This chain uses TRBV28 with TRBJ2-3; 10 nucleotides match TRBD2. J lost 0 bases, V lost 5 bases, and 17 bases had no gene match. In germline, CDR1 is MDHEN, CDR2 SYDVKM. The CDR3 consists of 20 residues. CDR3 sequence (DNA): TGTGCCAGCAGTACCCCTTGGGATAGCGGGGGGTTCCCAAGCACAGATACGCAGTATTTT. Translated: CASSTPWDSGGFPSTDTQYF. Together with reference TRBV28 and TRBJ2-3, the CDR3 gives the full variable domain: DVKVTQSSRYLVKRTGEKVFLECVQDMDHENMFWYRQDPGLGLRLIYFSYDVKMKEKGDIPEGYSVSREKKERFSLILESASTNQTSMYLCASSTPWDSGGFPSTDTQYFGPGTRLTVL.

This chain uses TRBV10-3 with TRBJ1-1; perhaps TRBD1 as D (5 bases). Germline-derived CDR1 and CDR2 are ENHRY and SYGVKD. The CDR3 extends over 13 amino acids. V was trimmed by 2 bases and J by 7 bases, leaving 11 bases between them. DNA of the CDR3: TGTGCCATCAGTGAGGGTGGGGCAGATGAAGCTTTCTTT. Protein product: CAISEGGADEAFF.

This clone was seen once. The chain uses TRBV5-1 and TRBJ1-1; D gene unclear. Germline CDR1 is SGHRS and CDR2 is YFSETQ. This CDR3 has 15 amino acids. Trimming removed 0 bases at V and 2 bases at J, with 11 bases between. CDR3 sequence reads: CASSLGMARNTEAFF. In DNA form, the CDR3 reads TGCGCCAGCAGCTTGGGAATGGCTAGAAACACTGAAGCTTTCTTT.

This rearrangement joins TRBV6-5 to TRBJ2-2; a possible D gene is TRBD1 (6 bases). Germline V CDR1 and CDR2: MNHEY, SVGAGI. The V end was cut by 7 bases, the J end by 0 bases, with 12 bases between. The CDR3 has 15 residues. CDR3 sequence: CASTRGQTNTGELFF. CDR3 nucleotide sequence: TGTGCCAGCACCCGCGGACAGACGAACACCGGGGAGCTGTTTTTT.

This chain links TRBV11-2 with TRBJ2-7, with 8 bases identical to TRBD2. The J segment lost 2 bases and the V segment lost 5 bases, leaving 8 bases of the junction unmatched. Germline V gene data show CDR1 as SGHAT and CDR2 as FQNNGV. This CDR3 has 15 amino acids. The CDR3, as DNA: TGTGCCAGCAGCGTCGATCCGGGACTAGCCTACGAGCAGTACTTC. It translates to CASSVDPGLAYEQYF.

This CDR3 is CAWSVSGTGGTEAFF. CDR3 DNA: TGTGCCTGGAGTGTTTCCGGGACAGGGGGAACTGAAGCTTTCTTT. This chain joins TRBV30 and TRBJ1-1; 11 nucleotides match TRBD1. CDR3 size: 15 residues. With V trimmed by 0 bases and J by 5 bases, 5 bases remained unmatched. Germline V CDR1 and CDR2: GTSNPN, SVGIG (reference sequence).

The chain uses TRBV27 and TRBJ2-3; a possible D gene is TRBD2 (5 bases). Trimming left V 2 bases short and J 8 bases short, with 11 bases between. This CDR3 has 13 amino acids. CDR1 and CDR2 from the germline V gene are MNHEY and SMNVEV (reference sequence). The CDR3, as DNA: TGTGCCAGCAGTTTAAGGACTGAAAGTACGCAGTATTTT. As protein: CASSLRTESTQYF.

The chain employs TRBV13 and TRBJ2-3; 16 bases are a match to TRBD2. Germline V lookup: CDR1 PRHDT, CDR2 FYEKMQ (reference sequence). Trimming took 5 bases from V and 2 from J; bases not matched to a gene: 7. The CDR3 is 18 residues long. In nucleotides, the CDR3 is TGTGCCAGCAGCCCCCCGGGACTAGCGGGAGGGGTCACAGATACGCAGTATTTT. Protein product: CASSPPGLAGGVTDTQYF.

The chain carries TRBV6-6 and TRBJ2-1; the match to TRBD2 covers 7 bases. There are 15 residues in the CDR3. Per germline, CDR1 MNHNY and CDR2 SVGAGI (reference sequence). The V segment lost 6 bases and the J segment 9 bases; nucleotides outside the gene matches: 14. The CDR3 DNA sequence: TGTGCCAGCAGGTCAGGGACTACCCCCCTGGGTGAGCAGTTCTTC. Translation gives CASRSGTTPLGEQFF.

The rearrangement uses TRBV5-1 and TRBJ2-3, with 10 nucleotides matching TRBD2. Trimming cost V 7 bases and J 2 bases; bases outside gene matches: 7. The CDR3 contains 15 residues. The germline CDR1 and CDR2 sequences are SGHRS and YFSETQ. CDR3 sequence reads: CASQASGGATDTQYF. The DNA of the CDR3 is TGCGCCAGCCAAGCCAGCGGGGGGGCCACAGATACGCAGTATTTT.

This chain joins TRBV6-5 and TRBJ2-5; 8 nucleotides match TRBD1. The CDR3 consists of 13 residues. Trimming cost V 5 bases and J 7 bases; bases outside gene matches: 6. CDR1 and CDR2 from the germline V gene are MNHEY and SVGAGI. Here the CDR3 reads CASSPDRVGTQYF. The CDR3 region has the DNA TGTGCCAGCAGTCCGGACAGGGTTGGGACCCAGTACTTC.

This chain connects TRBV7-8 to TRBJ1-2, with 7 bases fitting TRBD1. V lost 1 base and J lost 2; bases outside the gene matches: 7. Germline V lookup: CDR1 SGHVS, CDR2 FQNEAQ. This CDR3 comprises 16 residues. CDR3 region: CASSLVFGTENYGYTF. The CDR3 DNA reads TGTGCCAGCAGCTTAGTCTTCGGGACAGAGAACTATGGCTACACCTTC.

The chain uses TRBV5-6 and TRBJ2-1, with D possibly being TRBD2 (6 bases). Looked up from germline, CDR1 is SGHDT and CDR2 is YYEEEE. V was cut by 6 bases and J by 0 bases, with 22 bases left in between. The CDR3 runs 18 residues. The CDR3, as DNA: TGTGCCAGCACCTCCCGGGGCCTAGCGCTCGCCTCCTACAATGAGCAGTTCTTC. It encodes CASTSRGLALASYNEQFF.

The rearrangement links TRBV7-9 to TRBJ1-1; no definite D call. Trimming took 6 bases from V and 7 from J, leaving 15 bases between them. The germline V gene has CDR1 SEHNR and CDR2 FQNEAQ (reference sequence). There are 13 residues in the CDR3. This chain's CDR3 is CASRLPRSDEAFF. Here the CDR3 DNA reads TGTGCCAGCAGGTTACCTAGGTCGGATGAAGCTTTCTTT.

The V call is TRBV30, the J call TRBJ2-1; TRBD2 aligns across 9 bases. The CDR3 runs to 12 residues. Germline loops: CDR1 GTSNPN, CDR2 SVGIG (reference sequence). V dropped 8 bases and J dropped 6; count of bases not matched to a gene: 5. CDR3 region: CAAGGGRNEQFF. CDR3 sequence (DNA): TGTGCCGCGGGGGGGGGCCGCAATGAGCAGTTCTTC.

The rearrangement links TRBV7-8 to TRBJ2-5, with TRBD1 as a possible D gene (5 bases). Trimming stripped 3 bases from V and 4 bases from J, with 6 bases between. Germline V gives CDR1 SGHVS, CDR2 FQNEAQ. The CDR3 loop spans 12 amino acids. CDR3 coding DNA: TGTGCCAGCAGCTTGGGGCGAGAGACCCAGTACTTC. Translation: CASSLGRETQYF.